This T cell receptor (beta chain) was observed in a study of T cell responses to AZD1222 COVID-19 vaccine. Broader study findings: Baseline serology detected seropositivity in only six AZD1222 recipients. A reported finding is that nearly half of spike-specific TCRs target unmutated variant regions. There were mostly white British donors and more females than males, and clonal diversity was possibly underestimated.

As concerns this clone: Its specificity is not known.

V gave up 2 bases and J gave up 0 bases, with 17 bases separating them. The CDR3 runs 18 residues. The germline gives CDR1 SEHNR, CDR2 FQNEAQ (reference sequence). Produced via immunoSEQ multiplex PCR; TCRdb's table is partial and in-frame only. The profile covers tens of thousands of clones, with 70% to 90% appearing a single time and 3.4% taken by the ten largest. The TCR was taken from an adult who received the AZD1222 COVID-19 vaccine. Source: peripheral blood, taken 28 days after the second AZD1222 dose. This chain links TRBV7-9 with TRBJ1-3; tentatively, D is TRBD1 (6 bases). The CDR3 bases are TGTGCCAGCAGCTTATTTACAGGACAGACTAGCTCTGGAAACACCATATATTTT. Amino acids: CASSLFTGQTSSGNTIYF.